The 25 T cell receptor beta chains below all came from one sample that was sequenced in a study of control samples from healthy donors and cancer patients. Profiling relied on immunoSEQ multiplex PCR, and the TCRdb table lists in-frame clones only, not all of them. The sample lists under 450,000 clones; about nine tenths were seen once. Sequenced: PBMCs. The receptors derive from a man aged 35 to 55 with head and neck cancer.

The chain uses TRBV9 and TRBJ1-2; D possibly corresponds to TRBD1 (6 bases). There are 14 residues in the CDR3. V was cut by 3 bases and J by 8 bases, with 17 bases left in between. From germline, CDR1 is SGDLS and CDR2 YYNGEE. The DNA of the CDR3 is TGTGCCAGCAGCGCGCAACAGGGACCCGGAGGCTACACCTTC. Its translation: CASSAQQGPGGYTF.

CDR3 in amino acids: CASTPSLLLLKLFF. In DNA form, the CDR3 reads TGTGCCAGCACCCCCTCGTTGTTGTTGCTAAAACTGTTTTTT. The V gene is TRBV2, the J gene TRBJ1-4; unclear D gene. The CDR3 has 14 amino acids. V was cut by 7 bases and J by 10 bases, with 19 bases left in between. CDR1 is SNHLY and CDR2 is FYNNEI in the germline V gene.

This clone was seen just once. The rearrangement links TRBV4-1 to TRBJ2-7, with TRBD1 matching 9 bases. Germline V gene sequence: CDR1 MGHRA, CDR2 YSYEKL. The V segment lost 2 bases and the J segment 6 bases; nucleotides outside the gene matches: 5. The CDR3 runs to 14 residues. The DNA for the CDR3 is TGCGCCAGCAGCCAATTTGGGACAGGGACCGAGCAGTACTTC. Protein: CASSQFGTGTEQYF.

This clone is a singleton in its sample. The chain links TRBV3-1 (or the pseudogene TRBV3-2) to TRBJ1-3, with D maybe TRBD1 (5 bases). The CDR3 consists of 15 residues. Germline V gene data show CDR1 as LGHDT and CDR2 as YNNKEL (reference sequence). V lost 5 bases and J lost 4, with 15 bases in between. The CDR3 nucleotides read TGTGCCAGCAGCTCTACCCCAGGGCCCGGAAACACCATATATTTT. It translates to CASSSTPGPGNTIYF.

The gene calls are TRBV5-1 and TRBJ2-5; D is uncertain. CDR3 length: 14 amino acids. Germline V CDR1 and CDR2: SGHRS, YFSETQ. The V end was cut by 4 bases, the J end by 1 base, with 11 bases between. The CDR3 reads CASSDGGVQETQYF. CDR3 nucleotide sequence: TGCGCCAGCAGCGACGGTGGGGTCCAAGAGACCCAGTACTTC.

The V call is TRBV18, the J call TRBJ1-2, with 9 bases matching TRBD1. V trimming: 3 bases; J trimming: 5 bases; junction bases outside the gene matches: 7. Germline V gene lookup returns CDR1 KGHSH and CDR2 LQKENI. This CDR3 is built from 15 residues. The CDR3 reads CASSPPGQGSYGYTF. CDR3 sequence (DNA): TGTGCCAGCTCACCCCCGGGACAGGGATCGTATGGCTACACCTTC.

The J gene is TRBJ2-1, the V gene TRBV7-2; 8 bases match TRBD2. Per germline, CDR1 SGHTA and CDR2 FQGNSA. Germline trimming cut 3 bases from V and 4 bases from J; bases unmatched to any gene: 14. CDR3 length equals 18 residues. Here the CDR3 reads CASSFSRRGTRGYNEQFF. The CDR3 coding sequence is TGTGCCAGCAGCTTCTCTCGCCGAGGGACTAGAGGTTACAATGAGCAGTTCTTC.

V gene TRBV9 combines with J gene TRBJ1-1; D remains ambiguous. The CDR3 length is 14 residues. The germline V gene has CDR1 SGDLS and CDR2 YYNGEE. V was clipped by 0 bases and J by 1 base, with 7 bases between them. CDR3 protein: CASSVERENTEAFF. The DNA for the CDR3 is TGTGCCAGCAGCGTAGAGAGAGAGAACACTGAAGCTTTCTTT.

A few counts support this clone. The CDR3 loop reads CASSVETGNSPLHF. The CDR3 DNA is TGTGCCAGCAGCGTAGAAACAGGGAATTCACCCCTCCACTTT. J is TRBJ1-6 and V is TRBV9; tentative D call: TRBD1 (6 bases). Germline V gene lookup returns CDR1 SGDLS and CDR2 YYNGEE. The germline V and J ends were trimmed by 0 bases and 7 bases, with 8 bases remaining between them. The CDR3 covers 14 residues.

The chain joins TRBV11-1 to TRBJ2-5; perhaps D is TRBD1 or TRBD2 (6 bases each). Per the germline V gene, CDR1 is SGHAT and CDR2 is FQDESV (reference sequence). The CDR3 length is 14 residues. Trimming stripped 4 bases from V and 5 bases from J, with 14 bases between. The CDR3 is CASSSRRGVETQYF. CDR3 in DNA: TGTGCCAGCAGCTCTAGGAGGGGGGTCGAGACCCAGTACTTC.

CDR3: CASRRDLDYEQYF. The CDR3 coding sequence is TGTGCCAGCAGGCGGGACTTAGACTACGAGCAGTACTTC. The rearrangement links TRBV27 to TRBJ2-7; D perhaps matches TRBD2 (6 bases). In germline, CDR1 is MNHEY, CDR2 SMNVEV (reference sequence). Trimming stripped 6 bases from V and 3 bases from J, with 12 bases between. The CDR3 runs to 13 residues.

V gene TRBV3-1 (or the pseudogene TRBV3-2) combines with J gene TRBJ1-5; possible D gene TRBD1, 5 bases. The germline CDR1 and CDR2 sequences are LGHDT and YNNKEL (reference sequence). This CDR3 is built from 16 residues. V shed 5 bases and J shed 3 bases, with 17 bases lying between them. As DNA, the CDR3 is TGTGCCAGCAGCGGGAGTGGGGCACCTACCAATCAGCCCCAGCATTTT. This codes for CASSGSGAPTNQPQHF.

The J gene is TRBJ2-5, the V gene TRBV3-1 (or the pseudogene TRBV3-2); D call uncertain. V lost 1 base, J lost 6 bases, and 6 bases lay in between. Germline loops: CDR1 LGHDT, CDR2 YNNKEL (reference sequence). This CDR3 region has 12 residues. CDR3 DNA: TGTGCCAGCAGCCAAGTTCGGCAGACCCAGTACTTC. Amino acids: CASSQVRQTQYF.

This chain joins TRBV15 and TRBJ1-1; 7 nucleotides agree with TRBD1. The CDR3 is 13 amino acids. The V segment lost 1 base and the J segment 10 bases; nucleotides outside the gene matches: 6. Germline V gene lookup returns CDR1 LNHNV and CDR2 YYDKDF (reference sequence). CDR3 sequence reads: CATSRGQNRGAFF. CDR3 sequence (DNA): TGTGCCACCAGCAGAGGCCAAAACAGGGGAGCTTTCTTT.

The rearrangement uses TRBV6-5 and TRBJ2-1; 11 bases are shared with TRBD2. Looked up from germline, CDR1 is MNHEY and CDR2 is SVGAGI. CDR3 length equals 15 residues. V shed 6 bases and J 9 bases; nucleotides not matched to a gene: 10. As DNA, the CDR3 is TGTGCCAGCAGAATAGCGGGAGGGCCTAGTGTTGAGCAGTTCTTC. Amino acid sequence: CASRIAGGPSVEQFF.

J is TRBJ2-5 and V is TRBV2; 10 nucleotides line up with TRBD1. The CDR3 contains 13 residues. The trim removed 10 bases at V and 4 bases at J, leaving 6 bases unmatched. Germline loops: CDR1 SNHLY, CDR2 FYNNEI. DNA of the CDR3: TGTGCCAATCAGAGGGACAGGGGAGAGACCCAGTACTTC. Protein product: CANQRDRGETQYF. The full variable domain, with the rest looked up from reference TRBV2 and TRBJ2-5, is EPEVTQTPSHQVTQMGQEVILRCVPISNHLYFYWYRQILGQKVEFLVSFYNNEISEKSEIFDDQFSVERPDGSNFTLKIRSTKLEDSAMYFCANQRDRGETQYFGPGTRLLVL.

CDR3 residues: CASKLQGAYTEAFF. In DNA form, the CDR3 reads TGTGCCAGCAAATTACAGGGGGCGTACACTGAAGCTTTCTTT. This chain connects TRBV28 to TRBJ1-1; TRBD1 matches at 9 bases. Germline lookup yields CDR1 MDHEN and CDR2 SYDVKM. CDR3 length equals 14 residues. V was pared by 7 bases and J by 3 bases, with 6 bases of the junction left unmatched.

The V gene is TRBV4-3, the J gene TRBJ1-1, with no clear D. The CDR3 is 15 residues long. Deletions cut 1 base from V and 0 bases from J, with 9 bases between. Germline CDR1 and CDR2: LGHNA and YSLEER. The CDR3 DNA reads as TGCGCCAGCAGCCAAGGGGCAAAGATGAACACTGAAGCTTTCTTT. Amino acid sequence: CASSQGAKMNTEAFF.

V and J are TRBV7-2 and TRBJ2-2; TRBD1 aligns across 9 bases. V lost 5 bases, J lost 4 bases, and 11 bases stayed unmatched. The CDR3 length is 17 residues. Germline values: CDR1 SGHTA, CDR2 FQGNSA. This chain's CDR3 is CASSRRTGAGITGELFF. The CDR3, as DNA: TGTGCCAGCAGCAGACGGACAGGGGCTGGTATCACCGGGGAGCTGTTTTTT.

This clone was seen only once. The genes are TRBV7-8 and TRBJ2-3; TRBD2 agrees at 8 bases. Germline V CDR1 and CDR2: SGHVS, FQNEAQ. The CDR3 contains 15 residues. V lost 8 bases to trimming and J lost 2 bases; unmatched junction nucleotides: 9. CDR3 residues: CASSGSGDLTDTQYF. CDR3 DNA: TGTGCCAGCTCGGGTAGCGGGGACCTCACAGATACGCAGTATTTT.

The J gene is TRBJ2-1, the V gene TRBV11-2; D call uncertain. Germline V gene data show CDR1 as SGHAT and CDR2 as FQNNGV. V was trimmed by 7 bases and J by 6 bases, leaving 16 bases between them. CDR3 size: 14 residues. The CDR3 DNA reads as TGTGCCAGCACCCCCTCGAGGCCAGCCAATGAGCAGTTCTTC. Translated: CASTPSRPANEQFF.

The rearrangement uses TRBV7-9 and TRBJ2-3; 7 bases line up with TRBD2. With V trimmed by 5 bases and J by 2 bases, 10 bases remained unmatched. Germline V gene sequence: CDR1 SEHNR, CDR2 FQNEAQ (reference sequence). This CDR3 contains 16 residues. DNA for the CDR3: TGTGCCAGCAGCCTCCAAACGGGGGGTAACACAGATACGCAGTATTTT. It yields the protein CASSLQTGGNTDTQYF. The full variable domain, its missing parts supplied by reference TRBV7-9 and TRBJ2-3, is DTGVSQNPRHKITKRGQNVTFRCDPISEHNRLYWYRQTLGQGPEFLTYFQNEAQLEKSRLLSDRFSAERPKGSFSTLEIQRTEQGDSAMYLCASSLQTGGNTDTQYFGPGTRLTVL.

This clone appeared a single time. This rearrangement joins TRBV27 to TRBJ1-2; TRBD1 aligns across 7 bases. This CDR3 contains 17 residues. Unmatched junction bases numbered 13, after V lost 6 bases and J lost 0 bases. The germline V gene has CDR1 MNHEY and CDR2 SMNVEV (reference sequence). The CDR3: CASRGPEQGRANYGYTF. CDR3 nucleotide sequence: TGTGCCAGCAGGGGGCCCGAACAGGGGAGGGCTAACTATGGCTACACCTTC.

The chain is built from TRBV28 and TRBJ1-1; tentative D call: TRBD1 (6 bases). CDR1 MDHEN and CDR2 SYDVKM come from the germline V gene. This CDR3 comprises 15 residues. The germline V and J ends were trimmed by 2 bases and 3 bases, with 13 bases remaining between them. CDR3 sequence: CASSLSLGGYTEAFF. The CDR3 region has the DNA TGTGCCAGCAGTTTAAGTCTAGGGGGTTACACTGAAGCTTTCTTT.

This chain uses TRBV4-3 with TRBJ2-7; D possibly uses TRBD1 or TRBD2 (6 bases each). V was cut by 0 bases and J by 8 bases, with 11 bases left in between. The germline V gene has CDR1 LGHNA and CDR2 YSLEER. The CDR3 is made up of 13 amino acids. CDR3 protein: CASSQDTGAQQYF. CDR3 sequence (DNA): TGCGCCAGCAGCCAAGATACGGGGGCCCAGCAGTACTTC.